The entry that follows covers one T cell receptor beta chain sequence. Its binding antigen is unknown. It has no much larger one-base neighbor in the sample; base qualities were not kept. For sequencing of the TCRbeta CDR3 region, genomic DNA was extracted from the sorted cells. The immunoSEQ Assay was used for sequencing of TCRbeta CDR3 regions. The immuneACCESS repertoire file appears here via TCRdb, limited to in-frame rearrangements. These files lack a portion of the clones; in checked studies, under half of the deficit traces to unresolved V genes, and the cause of the others is not known. The table for this sample lists approximately 70,000 clones; roughly 88% of them were counted only once. The top ten clonotypes cover less than 8% of the sample. The record originates from a study of OX40 agonist ivuxolimab in advanced cancers. Regarding the study in general: Ivuxolimab was a fully human IgG2 agonistic monoclonal antibody targeting the costimulatory receptor OX40 (CD134). Intravenous ivuxolimab was administered to patients every 2 weeks at six dose levels: 0.01, 0.1, 0.3, 1.5, 3 and 10 mg/kg. Of the approximately 50 dose-escalation patients, hepatocellular carcinoma was present in about 20, melanoma in around 15, renal cell carcinoma in 9 and head and neck cancer in 9. A male proportion of around 80% and a mean age of approximately 55 years, ranging from about 23 to 90, were recorded for the dose-escalation cohort. Prior anti-PD-1, anti-PD-L1 or anti-CTLA-4 therapy was permitted, and less than 45% of dose-escalation patients had received checkpoint inhibitors. Three dose-escalation patients achieved partial responses, one with hepatocellular carcinoma and two with cutaneous melanoma. Peripheral TCRbeta sequencing aimed to test whether ivuxolimab altered TCR sequence diversity and caused clonal T-cell expansion. The paper covers the monotherapy dose-escalation part of the phase I ivuxolimab trial, which included N of about 56 patients.

Patients with autoimmune disease history or receiving systemic immunosuppression were excluded from the trial. Peripheral blood for TCR sequencing was collected from all dose cohorts at baseline, on cycle 4 day 1, and on cycle 7 day 1. The samples were taken from a phase I, first-in-human, multicenter, open-label dose-escalation trial of ivuxolimab. Adults with locally advanced or metastatic melanoma, renal cell carcinoma, hepatocellular carcinoma or head and neck squamous cell carcinoma were enrolled in the trial. Before TCR sequencing, CD4+ T cells and CD8+ T cells from peripheral blood were sorted into separate populations. CDR1 and CDR2 were assigned from the germline V gene as MDHEN and SYDVKM. The junction shows trimming of 5 bases on V and 0 bases on J, plus 8 bases between the germline ends. Including cysteine and phenylalanine, the CDR3 has 13 amino acids. The kept DNA is CDR3 alone, 39 bases in frame from the first base.

Overall study results and their limits: After ivuxolimab, expanded clones were on average more numerous among CD8+ T cells than among CD4+ T cells. Which antigens the clonally expanded peripheral T cells were specific for was not determined. Low levels of normalized T-cell clonal expansion were also seen in some patients who did not respond. Clonal expansion of both CD4+ and CD8+ blood T cells was observed from baseline to week 6 at doses 0.1 to 3.0 mg/kg. In the 0.1-3.0 mg/kg groups, partial responders had among the lowest normalized peripheral clonal expansion, particularly in CD8+ T cells.

The rearrangement joined TRBV28 to TRBJ2-7; possibly the D gene is TRBD2, per 6 matching bases. This specimen consisted of CD4+ or CD8+ T cells sorted from blood, obtained in a trial of the OX40 agonist ivuxolimab. The sequence was collected from an adult with an advanced solid tumor such as melanoma, head and neck, liver or kidney cancer. The CDR3 protein is CASSTSFSYEQYF. The DNA sequence is given as TGTGCCAGCAGTACTAGCTTCTCCTACGAGCAGTACTTC.